The rows below give T cell receptor beta chains drawn from one sample of a study of OX40 agonist ivuxolimab in advanced cancers. Measured with immunoSEQ multiplex PCR; TCRdb has only the in-frame clones, and not every one. The sample holds some 26,000 clones, 70% to 80% seen once. This specimen consisted of CD4+ or CD8+ T cells sorted from blood, obtained in a trial of the OX40 agonist ivuxolimab. The receptor set was obtained from an adult with an advanced solid tumor such as melanoma, head and neck, liver or kidney cancer. The CDR3 runs from the conserved cysteine through the conserved F or W. The D gene is left open where the match is weak. Part of the rows lack a size; the others show once, few, many or a class for expanded clones.

cdr3_nt cdr3_aa v_call d_call j_call clone_size
TGTGCCTGGAGTCTACAGGGAGACACTGAAGCTTTCTTT CAWSLQGDTEAFF TRBV30 - TRBJ1-1 -
TGTGCCAGCAGTGCCGCACTCGACGGATATTACGAGCAGTACTTC CASSAALDGYYEQYF TRBV2 - TRBJ2-7 -
TGTGCCAGCAGCTCCACGGGTGAAAAACTGTTTTTT CASSSTGEKLFF TRBV9 - TRBJ1-4 -
TGTGCCAGCAGCATAGGGACAGGGAACCAGCCCCAGCATTTT CASSIGTGNQPQHF TRBV5-4 TRBD1 TRBJ1-5 -
TGTGCCAGCAGCCCCGGGACTAGCGTCTACGAGCAGTACTTC CASSPGTSVYEQYF TRBV9 TRBD2 TRBJ2-7 few
TGTGCCAGCAGTACTAGCGGGAGAGCAGATACGCAGTATTTT CASSTSGRADTQYF TRBV13 TRBD2 TRBJ2-3 -
TGTGCCAGCAGCCCCGGGGCGTTGGGCTCCTACGAGCAGTACTTC CASSPGALGSYEQYF TRBV5-4 - TRBJ2-7 -
TGTGCCAGTACCTCCGGGACAGGGAACTACGAGCAGTACTTC CASTSGTGNYEQYF TRBV19 TRBD1 TRBJ2-7 -
TGTGCCAGCAGCTCAACGGGCTCCGAGGGGGAGACCCAGTACTTC CASSSTGSEGETQYF TRBV7-3 - TRBJ2-5 few
TGTGCCAGCAGCCTAGCGGGAGGTAACTACGAGCAGTACTTC CASSLAGGNYEQYF TRBV7-8 TRBD2 TRBJ2-7 -
TGTGCCAGCAGTGTCCGGGGGGGGAGGAACTATGGCTACACCTTC CASSVRGGRNYGYTF TRBV6-1 - TRBJ1-2 -
TGCAGCGTTTCTGGGGCAGGGGGGTTAAGGAATGAGCAGTTCTTC CSVSGAGGLRNEQFF TRBV29-1 - TRBJ2-1 -
TGTGCCAGCAGCCCCAAACCAAGCTCCTATAATTCACCCCTCCACTTT CASSPKPSSYNSPLHF TRBV7-6 - TRBJ1-6 -
TGTGCCAGCAGCTTAACCATGGGGGAGACCCAGTACTTC CASSLTMGETQYF TRBV7-6 - TRBJ2-5 -
TGTGCCACCAGAGTCCAGGTCTCTGGGGCCAACGTCCTGACTTTC CATRVQVSGANVLTF TRBV19 - TRBJ2-6 -
TGTGCCAGCAGTGAGCTTGGTACAGGGACGGGCACTGAAGCTTTCTTT CASSELGTGTGTEAFF TRBV25-1 - TRBJ1-1 -
TGTGCCAGCAGTACAGGGGAAGTACAGCCCCAGCATTTT CASSTGEVQPQHF TRBV6-5 TRBD1 TRBJ1-5 -
TGTGCTAGCAGCTTAGGACCTAACAATGAGCAGTTCTTC CASSLGPNNEQFF TRBV7-7 - TRBJ2-1 -
TGTGCCAGCAGCTTGTCACACGACACTTACACCGGGGAGCTGTTTTTT CASSLSHDTYTGELFF TRBV4-2 - TRBJ2-2 -
TGTGCCAGCAGCATCGACAGTGTCTACAATGAGCAGTTCTTC CASSIDSVYNEQFF TRBV13 - TRBJ2-1 few
TGTGCCAGCAGCCAAGACTGGGTCGGTTCACCCCTCCACTTT CASSQDWVGSPLHF TRBV16 - TRBJ1-6 -
TGTGCCAGCAGTCCACCACTAGCGGGTTATTGGAATGAGCAGTTCTTC CASSPPLAGYWNEQFF TRBV27 TRBD2 TRBJ2-1 once
TGCGCCAGCAGCCAACGATTGTCAGATACGCAGTATTTT CASSQRLSDTQYF TRBV4-1 - TRBJ2-3 -
TGCGCCAGCAGCCAAGTTCCAGTCAACACCGGGGAGCTGTTTTTT CASSQVPVNTGELFF TRBV4-1 - TRBJ2-2 -
TGTGCCAGCAGCGTAGGTACCTACAATGAGCAGTTCTTC CASSVGTYNEQFF TRBV9 - TRBJ2-1 few
TGTGCCAGCAACCGGTTAGCGGGGTTCACAGATACGCAGTATTTT CASNRLAGFTDTQYF TRBV9 TRBD2 TRBJ2-3 -
TGTGCCACCAGCAGAGAGCGGAGCTCCTACGAGCAGTACTTC CATSRERSSYEQYF TRBV15 - TRBJ2-7 medium-sized
TGTGCCAGCAGCTCGGGGCGGTTCGATGAGCAGTTCTTC CASSSGRFDEQFF TRBV5-6 - TRBJ2-1 -
TGTGCCAGCAGTTTATTAGCCCCATCCTACAATGAGCAGTTCTTC CASSLLAPSYNEQFF TRBV6-5 - TRBJ2-1 -
TGTGCCAGCAGCCGGGCGGTAGTCTACAATGAGCAGTTCTTC CASSRAVVYNEQFF TRBV7-8 - TRBJ2-1 -
TGCGCCAGCAGCATGGACCTGTCGGGCGGGAGGGCATCCGGGGAGCTGTTTTTT CASSMDLSGGRASGELFF TRBV5-1 TRBD2 TRBJ2-2 -
TGTGCCTGGAGTACCGGGACAGGGTTTGGCGAGCAGTACTTC CAWSTGTGFGEQYF TRBV30 TRBD1 TRBJ2-7 -
TGTGCCAGTATAGGCAGTTACACCGGGGAGCTGTTTTTT CASIGSYTGELFF TRBV19 - TRBJ2-2 -
TGTGCCTGGGCCGGGACAGCAAATCAGCCCCAGCATTTT CAWAGTANQPQHF TRBV30 TRBD1 TRBJ1-5 -
TGTGCCAGCAGTTACTCGGCTAGCGGGACTTACAATGAGCAGTTCTTC CASSYSASGTYNEQFF TRBV6-5 TRBD2 TRBJ2-1 -
TGTGCCAGCAGCGTAGGCGGGGGACCCTACAATGAGCAGTTCTTC CASSVGGGPYNEQFF TRBV9 TRBD2 TRBJ2-1 once
TGTGCCAGCAGCTTAGAGGTAGCGGAAGAGACCCAGTACTTC CASSLEVAEETQYF TRBV11-3 - TRBJ2-5 -
TGCGCCAGCAGCCAAAGCCGGGAGCTGTTTTTT CASSQSRELFF TRBV4-1 - TRBJ2-2 -
TGTGCCAGCAGCACCTGGACAGGGAATCAGCCCCAGCATTTT CASSTWTGNQPQHF TRBV5-6 TRBD1 TRBJ1-5 -
TGCGCCAGCAGCCTCTCCCCCACAGATACGCAGTATTTT CASSLSPTDTQYF TRBV5-1 - TRBJ2-3 -
TGTGCCAGCAGCTTGGCCGATTACGGTGGGGGGGCCTACTATGGCTACACCTTC CASSLADYGGGAYYGYTF TRBV5-4 - TRBJ1-2 once
TGCAGCGTTCAAGGGTACAGGGGGCAGGCTAATGAAAAACTGTTTTTT CSVQGYRGQANEKLFF TRBV29-1 TRBD1 TRBJ1-4 -
TGTGCCTGGAGTGCGATAACAGGGGAACTAGCGGCCCAAACCCTCACAATGAAGCAGTTCTTC CAWSAITGELAAQTLTMKQFF TRBV30 - TRBJ2-1 -
TGTGCCAGCAGCTTTAATACTTATTTAAACTATGGCTACACCTTC CASSFNTYLNYGYTF TRBV5-5 - TRBJ1-2 -
TGTGCCAGCAGACGACAGTATAGCAATCAGCCCCAGCATTTT CASRRQYSNQPQHF TRBV28 - TRBJ1-5 -
TGTGCCAGCAGGGGGACGGGCCCCTATGGCTACACCTTC CASRGTGPYGYTF TRBV2 - TRBJ1-2 -
TGTGCCAGCAGCGCTCTAGCGGGATTCACAGATACGCAGTATTTT CASSALAGFTDTQYF TRBV9 TRBD2 TRBJ2-3 -
TGCGCCAGCAGTGTACTTCGACTAGCGGGGGAGCACCTACGGGAGACCCAGTACTTC CASSVLRLAGEHLRETQYF TRBV10-2 TRBD2 TRBJ2-5 -
TGTGCCAGCAGCGTAGGAGGCGGGGGTGGCACAGATACGCAGTATTTT CASSVGGGGGTDTQYF TRBV9 TRBD2 TRBJ2-3 -
TGTGCCAGCAGTGCGGCGGAAGCTTTCTTT CASSAAEAFF TRBV6-5 - TRBJ1-1 once
TGTGCCAGCAGCCTTCGGGCCGACTTC CASSLRADF TRBV3-1/TRBV3-2 - TRBJ2-7 -
TGTGCCAGCAGCCCGGGGGTAGCGGGATCCCACGAGCAGTACTTC CASSPGVAGSHEQYF TRBV5-6 TRBD2 TRBJ2-7 -
TGTGCCAGCAGCCTAGGGACAGGGGCTGGAAACACCATATATTTT CASSLGTGAGNTIYF TRBV27 TRBD1 TRBJ1-3 -